This T cell receptor beta chain is from a study of cytomegalovirus exposure and HLA in healthy donors. Germline lookup yields CDR1 LGHNA and CDR2 YSLEER. Unmatched junction bases numbered 8, after V lost 2 bases and J lost 4 bases. The CDR3 sequence is 16 residues long. Primers for the PCR totalled 60 Vbeta and 13 Jbeta. Some clones are missing from TCRdb's copy, which holds only in-frame ones; the method was immunoSEQ multiplex PCR. Of some 180,000 clones listed, 77% are singletons. The sample consisted of PBMCs. The sequence was collected from a man aged 18 to 29 in good health and CMV-seronegative. V usage is TRBV4-3 and J usage is TRBJ2-1, with 7 bases matching TRBD2. The CDR3 nucleotides are TGCGCCAGCAGCCAAAGTCGGGACTACACTTACAATGAGCAGTTCTTC. This encodes CASSQSRDYTYNEQFF.